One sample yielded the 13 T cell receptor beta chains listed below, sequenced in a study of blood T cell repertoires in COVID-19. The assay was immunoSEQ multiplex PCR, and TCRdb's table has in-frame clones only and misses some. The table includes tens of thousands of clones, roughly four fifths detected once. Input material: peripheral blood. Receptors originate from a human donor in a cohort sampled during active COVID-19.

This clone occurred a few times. Here the CDR3 DNA reads TGTGCCAGCAGCGTGGGACAGGGGGTTTACAATGAGCAGTTCTTC. Protein: CASSVGQGVYNEQFF. This chain links TRBV7-6 with TRBJ2-1, with 11 bases identical to TRBD1. The V and J ends lost 5 bases and 4 bases, in that order; junction bases with no gene match: 4. This CDR3 is built from 15 residues. Germline loops: CDR1 SGHVS, CDR2 FNYEAQ.

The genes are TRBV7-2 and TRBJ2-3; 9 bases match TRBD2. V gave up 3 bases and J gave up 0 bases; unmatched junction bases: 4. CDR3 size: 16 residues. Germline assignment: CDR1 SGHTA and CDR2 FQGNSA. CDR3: CASSFPGLASTDTQYF. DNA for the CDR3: TGTGCCAGCAGCTTCCCCGGACTAGCGAGCACAGATACGCAGTATTTT.

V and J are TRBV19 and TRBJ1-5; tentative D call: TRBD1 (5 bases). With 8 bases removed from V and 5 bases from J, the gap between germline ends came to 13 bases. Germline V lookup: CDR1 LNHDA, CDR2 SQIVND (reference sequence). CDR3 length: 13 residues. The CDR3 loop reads CASSRQRYQPQHF. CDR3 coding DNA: TGTGCCAGTTCCCGACAGAGATATCAGCCCCAGCATTTT.

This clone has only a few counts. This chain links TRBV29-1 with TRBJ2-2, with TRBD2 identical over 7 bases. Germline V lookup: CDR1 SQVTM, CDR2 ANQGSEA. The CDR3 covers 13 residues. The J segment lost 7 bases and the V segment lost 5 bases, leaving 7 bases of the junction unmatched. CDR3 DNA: TGCAGCGTTACCGGGGGGAGTTACGGGGAGCTGTTTTTT. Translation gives CSVTGGSYGELFF.

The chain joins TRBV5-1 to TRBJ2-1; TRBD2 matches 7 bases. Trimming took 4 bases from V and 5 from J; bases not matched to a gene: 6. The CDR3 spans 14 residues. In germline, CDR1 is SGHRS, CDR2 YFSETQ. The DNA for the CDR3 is TGCGCCAGCAGCCCCAGGGAGGGAGACAATGAGCAGTTCTTC. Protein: CASSPREGDNEQFF.

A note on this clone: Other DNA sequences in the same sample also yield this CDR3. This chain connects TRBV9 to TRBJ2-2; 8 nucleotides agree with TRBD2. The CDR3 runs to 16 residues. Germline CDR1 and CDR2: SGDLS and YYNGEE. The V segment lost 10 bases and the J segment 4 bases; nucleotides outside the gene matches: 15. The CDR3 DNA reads TGTGCCCCCACCCGGGGGCGGGGGGCTTCCACCGGGGAGCTGTTTTTT. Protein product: CAPTRGRGASTGELFF.

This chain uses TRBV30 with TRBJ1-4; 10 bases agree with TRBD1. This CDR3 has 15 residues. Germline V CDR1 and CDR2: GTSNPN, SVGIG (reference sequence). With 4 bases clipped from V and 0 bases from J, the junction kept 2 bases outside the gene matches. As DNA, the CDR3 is TGTGCCTGGACAGGACAGGGGGCAACTAATGAAAAACTGTTTTTT. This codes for CAWTGQGATNEKLFF. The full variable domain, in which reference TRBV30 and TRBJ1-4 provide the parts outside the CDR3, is SQTIHQWPATLVQPVGSPLSLECTVEGTSNPNLYWYRQAAGRGLQLLFYSVGIGQISSEVPQNLSASRPQDRQFILSSKKLLLSDSGFYLCAWTGQGATNEKLFFGSGTQLSVL.

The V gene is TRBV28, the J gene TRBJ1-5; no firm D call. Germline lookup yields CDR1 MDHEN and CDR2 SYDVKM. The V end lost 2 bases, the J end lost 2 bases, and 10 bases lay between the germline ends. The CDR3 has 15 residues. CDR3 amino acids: CASSLLLGGNQPQHF. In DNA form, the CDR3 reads TGTGCCAGCAGTTTACTTTTGGGAGGCAATCAGCCCCAGCATTTT.

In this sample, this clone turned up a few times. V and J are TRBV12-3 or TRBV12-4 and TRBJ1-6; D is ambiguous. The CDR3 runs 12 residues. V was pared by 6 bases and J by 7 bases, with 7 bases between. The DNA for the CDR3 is TGTGCCAGCAGCACATCAAATTCACCCCTCCACTTT. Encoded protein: CASSTSNSPLHF.

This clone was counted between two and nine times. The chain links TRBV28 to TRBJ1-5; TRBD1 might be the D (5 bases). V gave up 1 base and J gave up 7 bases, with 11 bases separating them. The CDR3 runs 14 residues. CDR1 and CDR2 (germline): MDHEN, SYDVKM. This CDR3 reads CASSLSSREQPQHF. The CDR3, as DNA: TGTGCCAGCAGTTTATCCTCCAGGGAACAGCCCCAGCATTTT.

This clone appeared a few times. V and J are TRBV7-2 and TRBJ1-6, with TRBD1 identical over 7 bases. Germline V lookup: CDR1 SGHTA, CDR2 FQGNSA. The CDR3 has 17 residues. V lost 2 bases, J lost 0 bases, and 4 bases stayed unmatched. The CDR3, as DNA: TGTGCCAGCAGCTTAATGGGACAGAGCTCCTATAATTCACCCCTCCACTTT. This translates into CASSLMGQSSYNSPLHF.

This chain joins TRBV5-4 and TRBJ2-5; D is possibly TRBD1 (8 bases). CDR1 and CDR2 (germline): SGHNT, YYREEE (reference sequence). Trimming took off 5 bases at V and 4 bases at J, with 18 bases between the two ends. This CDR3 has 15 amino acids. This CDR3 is CASSSGQGGPETQYF. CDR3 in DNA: TGTGCCAGCAGTTCCGGACAGGGAGGGCCAGAGACCCAGTACTTC.

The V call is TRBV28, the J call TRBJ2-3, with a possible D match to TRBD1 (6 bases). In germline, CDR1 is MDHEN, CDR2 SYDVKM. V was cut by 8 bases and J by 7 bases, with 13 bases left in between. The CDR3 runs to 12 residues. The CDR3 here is CASSKGVNTQYF. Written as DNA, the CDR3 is TGTGCCAGCTCCAAGGGGGTAAATACGCAGTATTTT. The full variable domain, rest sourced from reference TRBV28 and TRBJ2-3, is DVKVTQSSRYLVKRTGEKVFLECVQDMDHENMFWYRQDPGLGLRLIYFSYDVKMKEKGDIPEGYSVSREKKERFSLILESASTNQTSMYLCASSKGVNTQYFGPGTRLTVL.